The 8 T cell receptor beta chains given below trace back to one sample, sequenced in a study of T-cell memory formation after mild COVID-19. Using its own MiXCR run on the 5' RACE reads, TCRdb lists one record per CDR3 protein. The sample carries under 550,000 distinct CDR3 sequences, around a sixth recorded once. The specimen sequenced was PBMCs or a T cell subset sorted from them (not recorded which). These receptors were taken from an adult woman who had mild COVID-19 (a few samples of this study predate the infection). Cell type and time point are not known.

The CDR3 protein is CASGRDRGVEQYF. DNA for the CDR3: TGCGCCAGCGGCCGGGACAGGGGTGTCGAGCAGTACTTC. The rearrangement links TRBV4-1 to TRBJ2-7; 10 bases match TRBD1. Germline CDR1 and CDR2: MGHRA and YSYEKL. Losses at the gene ends were 8 bases for V and 6 bases for J; bases not matched to a gene: 7. The CDR3 runs 13 residues.

This clonotype has only one observation. J is TRBJ1-1 and V is TRBV7-3, with a possible D match to TRBD1 (6 bases). Germline V gives CDR1 SGHTA, CDR2 FQGTGA. V gave up 4 bases and J gave up 3 bases, with 9 bases separating them. The CDR3 totals 13 residues. CDR3 protein: CASSSGQYTEAFF. As DNA, the CDR3 is TGTGCCAGCAGCTCCGGACAGTACACTGAAGCTTTCTTT.

In its sample, this clonotype was seen a few times. The V gene is TRBV6-2 or TRBV6-3, the J gene TRBJ2-1, with 9 bases identical to TRBD2. Germline lookup yields CDR1 MNHEY and CDR2 SVGEGT. V was clipped by 2 bases and J by 2 bases; unmatched bases: 16. The CDR3 has 20 residues. The CDR3 DNA reads TGTGCCAGCAGTTACCTGACGAGATTGGGACTAGCCGAGACCTACAATGAGCAGTTCTTC. It encodes CASSYLTRLGLAETYNEQFF.

The chain has TRBV12-3 or TRBV12-4 and TRBJ1-1; D might be TRBD1 (5 bases). Between the trimmed V and J ends, which lost 6 bases and 4 bases, there was a span of 15 bases. This CDR3 comprises 14 residues. The CDR3, as DNA: TGTGCCAGCAGCCTCCGCGTGGGGCGCACTGAAGCTTTCTTT. Its protein product is CASSLRVGRTEAFF.

The chain employs TRBV12-3 or TRBV12-4 and TRBJ1-1; TRBD1 aligns across 8 bases. The CDR3 extends over 14 amino acids. V shed 7 bases, J shed 0 bases, and the junction held 4 bases outside the gene matches. The CDR3 coding sequence is TGTGCCAGCACATTGACAGGGGTGAACACTGAAGCTTTCTTT. Its protein is CASTLTGVNTEAFF.

The chain is built from TRBV18 and TRBJ1-1; TRBD1 matches 8 bases. The CDR3 extends over 13 amino acids. The germline V gene has CDR1 KGHSH and CDR2 LQKENI. Trimming at V came to 6 bases and at J to 6 bases, leaving 6 bases not matched to a gene. The CDR3, as DNA: TGTGCCAGCTCCCCGGACAGGGCCGCTGAAGCTTTCTTT. Translating it yields CASSPDRAAEAFF.

J is TRBJ2-1 and V is TRBV2; 7 nucleotides line up with TRBD2. The V gene's germline CDR1 is SNHLY and CDR2 FYNNEI. The CDR3 runs to 15 residues. V lost 4 bases to trimming and J lost 6 bases; unmatched junction nucleotides: 9. CDR3 residues: CASSGVRELGNEQFF. The CDR3 nucleotides read TGTGCCAGCAGTGGGGTGCGGGAGTTGGGCAATGAGCAGTTCTTC.

This rearrangement joins TRBV19 to TRBJ2-1; D may correspond to TRBD1 or TRBD2 (5 bases each). The CDR3 contains 15 residues. Germline V gene data show CDR1 as LNHDA and CDR2 as SQIVND (reference sequence). Trimming removed 1 base from V and 4 bases from J, with 11 bases in between. This CDR3 is CASSIAGSGYNEQFF. CDR3 DNA: TGTGCCAGTAGTATAGCAGGGTCGGGGTACAATGAGCAGTTCTTC.